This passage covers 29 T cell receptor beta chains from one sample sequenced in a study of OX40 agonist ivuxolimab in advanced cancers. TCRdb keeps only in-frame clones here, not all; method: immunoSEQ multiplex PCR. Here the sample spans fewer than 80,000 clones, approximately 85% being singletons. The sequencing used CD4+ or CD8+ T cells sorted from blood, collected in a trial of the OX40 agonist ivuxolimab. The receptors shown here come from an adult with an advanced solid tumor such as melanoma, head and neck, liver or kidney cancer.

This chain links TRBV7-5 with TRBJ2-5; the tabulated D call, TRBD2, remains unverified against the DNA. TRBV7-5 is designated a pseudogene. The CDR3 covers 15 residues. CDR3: CARGTSGGAGETQYF. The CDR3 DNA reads TGTGCCAGAGGGACTAGCGGGGGGGCCGGAGAGACCCAGTACTTC.

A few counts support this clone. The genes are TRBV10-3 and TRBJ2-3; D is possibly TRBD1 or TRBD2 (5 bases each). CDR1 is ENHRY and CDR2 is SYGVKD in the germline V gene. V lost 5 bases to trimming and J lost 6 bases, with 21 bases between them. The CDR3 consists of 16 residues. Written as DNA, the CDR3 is TGTGCCATCAGTTCTGTGATCGGGACGGGAAGGGATACGCAGTATTTT. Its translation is CAISSVIGTGRDTQYF.

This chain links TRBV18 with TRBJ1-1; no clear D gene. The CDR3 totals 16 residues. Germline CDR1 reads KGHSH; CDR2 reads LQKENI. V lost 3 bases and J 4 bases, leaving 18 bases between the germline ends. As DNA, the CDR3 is TGTGCCAGCTCACCGCCCACAAAGGGTCGGGGCACTGAAGCTTTCTTT. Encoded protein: CASSPPTKGRGTEAFF. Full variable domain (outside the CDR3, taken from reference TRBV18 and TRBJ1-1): NAGVMQNPRHLVRRRGQEARLRCSPMKGHSHVYWYRQLPEEGLKFMVYLQKENIIDESGMPKERFSAEFPKEGPSILRIQQVVRGDSAAYFCASSPPTKGRGTEAFFGQGTRLTVV.

CDR3 region: CAWSVLGTNNEQFF. The DNA of the CDR3 is TGTGCCTGGAGTGTACTCGGCACCAACAATGAGCAGTTCTTC. The V gene is TRBV30, the J gene TRBJ2-1; unclear D gene. The germline CDR1 and CDR2 sequences are GTSNPN and SVGIG (reference sequence). V was trimmed by 0 bases and J by 5 bases, leaving 11 bases between them. The CDR3 runs 14 residues.

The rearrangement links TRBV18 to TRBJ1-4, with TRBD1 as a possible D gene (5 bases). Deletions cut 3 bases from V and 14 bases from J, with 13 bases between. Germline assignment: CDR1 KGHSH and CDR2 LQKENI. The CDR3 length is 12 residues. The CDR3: CASSPTGRWLFF. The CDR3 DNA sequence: TGTGCCAGCTCACCTACAGGACGTTGGCTGTTTTTT.

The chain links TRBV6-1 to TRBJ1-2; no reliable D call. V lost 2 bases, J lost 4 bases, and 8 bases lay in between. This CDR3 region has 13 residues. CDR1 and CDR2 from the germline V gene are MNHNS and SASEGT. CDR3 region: CASSEIRVYGYTF. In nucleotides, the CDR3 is TGTGCCAGCAGTGAAATTAGGGTCTATGGCTACACCTTC.

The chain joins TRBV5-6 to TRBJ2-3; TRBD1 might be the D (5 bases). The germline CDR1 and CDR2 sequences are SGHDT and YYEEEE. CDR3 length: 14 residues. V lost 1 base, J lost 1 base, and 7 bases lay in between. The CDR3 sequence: CASSLQGGTDTQYF. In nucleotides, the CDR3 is TGTGCCAGCAGCTTGCAAGGGGGCACAGATACGCAGTATTTT. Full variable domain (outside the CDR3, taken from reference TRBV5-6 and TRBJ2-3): DAGVTQSPTHLIKTRGQQVTLRCSPKSGHDTVSWYQQALGQGPQFIFQYYEEEERQRGNFPDRFSGHQFPNYSSELNVNALLLGDSALYLCASSLQGGTDTQYFGPGTRLTVL.

The CDR3 sequence: CASSYFRGGNTEAFF. The CDR3, as DNA: TGTGCCAGCAGTTACTTCAGGGGCGGGAACACTGAAGCTTTCTTT. The chain is built from TRBV6-5 and TRBJ1-1; tentative D call: TRBD1 (6 bases). CDR1 and CDR2 (germline): MNHEY, SVGAGI. Deletions cut 1 base from V and 1 base from J, with 10 bases between. CDR3 length equals 15 residues.

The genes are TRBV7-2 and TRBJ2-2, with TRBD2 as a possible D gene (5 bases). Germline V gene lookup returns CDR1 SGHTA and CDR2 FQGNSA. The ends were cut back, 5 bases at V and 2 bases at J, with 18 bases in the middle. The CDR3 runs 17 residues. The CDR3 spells CASSAKLREDNTGELFF. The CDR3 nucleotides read TGTGCCAGCAGCGCCAAACTCCGGGAAGACAACACCGGGGAGCTGTTTTTT.

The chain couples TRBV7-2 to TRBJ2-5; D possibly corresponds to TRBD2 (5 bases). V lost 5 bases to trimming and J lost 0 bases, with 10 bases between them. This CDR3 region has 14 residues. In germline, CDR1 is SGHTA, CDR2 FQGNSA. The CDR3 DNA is TGTGCCAGCAGCGTCACGGGGTACCAAGAGACCCAGTACTTC. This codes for CASSVTGYQETQYF. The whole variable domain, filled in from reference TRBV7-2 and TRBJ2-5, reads GAGVSQSPSNKVTEKGKDVELRCDPISGHTALYWYRQSLGQGLEFLIYFQGNSAPDKSGLPSDRFSAERTGGSVSTLTIQRTQQEDSAVYLCASSVTGYQETQYFGPGTRLLVL.

CDR3 sequence (DNA): TGTGCCAGCAGCTTAGCCCCAGCAGATACGCAGTATTTT. Translated: CASSLAPADTQYF. This rearrangement joins TRBV7-2 to TRBJ2-3; no clear D gene. The CDR3 length is 13 residues. With 0 bases removed from V and 4 bases from J, the gap between germline ends came to 5 bases. Germline CDR1 reads SGHTA; CDR2 reads FQGNSA. Full variable domain (rest looked up from reference TRBV7-2 and TRBJ2-3): GAGVSQSPSNKVTEKGKDVELRCDPISGHTALYWYRQSLGQGLEFLIYFQGNSAPDKSGLPSDRFSAERTGGSVSTLTIQRTQQEDSAVYLCASSLAPADTQYFGPGTRLTVL.

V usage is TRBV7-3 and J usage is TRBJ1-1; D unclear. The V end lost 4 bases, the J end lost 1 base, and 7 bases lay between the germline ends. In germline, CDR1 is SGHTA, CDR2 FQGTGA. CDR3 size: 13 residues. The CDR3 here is CASSSDANTEAFF. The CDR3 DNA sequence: TGTGCCAGCAGCTCTGACGCGAACACTGAAGCTTTCTTT. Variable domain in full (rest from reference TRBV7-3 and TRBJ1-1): GAGVSQTPSNKVTEKGKYVELRCDPISGHTALYWYRQSLGQGPEFLIYFQGTGAADDSGLPNDRFFAVRPEGSVSTLKIQRTERGDSAVYLCASSSDANTEAFFGQGTRLTVV.

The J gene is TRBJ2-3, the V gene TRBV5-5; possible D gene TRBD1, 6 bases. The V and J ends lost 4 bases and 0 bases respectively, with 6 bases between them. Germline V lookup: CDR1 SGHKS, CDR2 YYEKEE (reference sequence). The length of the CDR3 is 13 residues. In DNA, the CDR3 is TGTGCCAGCAGCGGACAGAGCACAGATACGCAGTATTTT. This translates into CASSGQSTDTQYF.

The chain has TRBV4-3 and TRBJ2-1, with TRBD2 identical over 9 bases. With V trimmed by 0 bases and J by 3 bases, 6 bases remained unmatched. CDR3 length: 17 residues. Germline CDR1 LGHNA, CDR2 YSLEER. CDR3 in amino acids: CASSQEAVAGVYNEQFF. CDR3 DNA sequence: TGCGCCAGCAGCCAAGAGGCGGTAGCGGGGGTCTACAATGAGCAGTTCTTC.

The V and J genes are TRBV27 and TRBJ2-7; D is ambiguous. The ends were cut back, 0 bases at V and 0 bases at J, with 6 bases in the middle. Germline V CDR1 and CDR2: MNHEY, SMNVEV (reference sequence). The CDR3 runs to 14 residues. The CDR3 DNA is TGTGCCAGCAGTTTATCGCACAGCTCCTACGAGCAGTACTTC. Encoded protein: CASSLSHSSYEQYF.

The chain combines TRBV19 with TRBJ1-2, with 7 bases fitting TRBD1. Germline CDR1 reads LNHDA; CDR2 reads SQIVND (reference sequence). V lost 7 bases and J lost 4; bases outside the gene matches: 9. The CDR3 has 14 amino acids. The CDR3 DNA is TGTGCCAGTACGGGGGACAGCACCGGCTATGGCTACACCTTC. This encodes CASTGDSTGYGYTF.

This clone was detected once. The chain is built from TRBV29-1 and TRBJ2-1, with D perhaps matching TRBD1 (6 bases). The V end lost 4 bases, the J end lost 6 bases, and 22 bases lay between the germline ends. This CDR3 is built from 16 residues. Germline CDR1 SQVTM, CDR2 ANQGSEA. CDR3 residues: CSVGDPGTQGSNEQFF. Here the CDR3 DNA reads TGCAGCGTTGGGGACCCCGGGACCCAGGGGAGCAATGAGCAGTTCTTC.

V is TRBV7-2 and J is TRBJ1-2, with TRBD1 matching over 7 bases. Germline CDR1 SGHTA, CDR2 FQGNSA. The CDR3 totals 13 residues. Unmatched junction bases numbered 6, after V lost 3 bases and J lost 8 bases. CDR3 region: CASSLNRGYGYTF. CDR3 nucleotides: TGTGCCAGCAGCTTGAACAGGGGATACGGCTACACCTTC.

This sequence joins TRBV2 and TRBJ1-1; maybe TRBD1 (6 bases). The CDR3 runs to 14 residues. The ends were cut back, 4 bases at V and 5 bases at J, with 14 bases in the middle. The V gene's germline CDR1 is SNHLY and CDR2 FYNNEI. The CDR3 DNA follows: TGTGCCAGCAGTGGACCCCAGGGGAGAACTGAAGCTTTCTTT. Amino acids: CASSGPQGRTEAFF. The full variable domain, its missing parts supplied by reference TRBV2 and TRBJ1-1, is EPEVTQTPSHQVTQMGQEVILRCVPISNHLYFYWYRQILGQKVEFLVSFYNNEISEKSEIFDDQFSVERPDGSNFTLKIRSTKLEDSAMYFCASSGPQGRTEAFFGQGTRLTVV.

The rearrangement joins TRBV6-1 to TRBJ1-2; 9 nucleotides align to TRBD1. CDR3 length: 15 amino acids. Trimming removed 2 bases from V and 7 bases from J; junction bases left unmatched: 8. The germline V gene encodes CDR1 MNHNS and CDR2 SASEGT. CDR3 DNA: TGTGCCAGCAGTGAAAACTGGGGACAGGGCTTTGGCTACACCTTC. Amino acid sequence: CASSENWGQGFGYTF.

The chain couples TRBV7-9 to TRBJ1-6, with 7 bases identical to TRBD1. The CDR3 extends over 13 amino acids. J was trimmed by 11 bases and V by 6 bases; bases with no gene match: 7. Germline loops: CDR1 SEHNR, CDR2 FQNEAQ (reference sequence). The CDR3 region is CASRTGTEAPLHF. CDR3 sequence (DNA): TGTGCCAGCAGAACCGGGACAGAGGCACCCCTCCACTTT.

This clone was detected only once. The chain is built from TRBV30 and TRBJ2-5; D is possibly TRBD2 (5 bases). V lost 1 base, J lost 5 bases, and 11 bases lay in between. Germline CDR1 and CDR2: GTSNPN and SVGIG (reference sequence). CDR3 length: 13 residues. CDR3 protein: CAWSAGVVETQYF. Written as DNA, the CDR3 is TGTGCCTGGAGTGCCGGGGTTGTGGAGACCCAGTACTTC.

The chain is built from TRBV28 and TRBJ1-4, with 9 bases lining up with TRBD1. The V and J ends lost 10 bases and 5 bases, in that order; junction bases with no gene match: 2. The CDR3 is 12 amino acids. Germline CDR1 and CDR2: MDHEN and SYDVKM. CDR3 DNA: TGTGCCACCGGGACAGGGAATGAAAAACTGTTTTTT. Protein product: CATGTGNEKLFF.

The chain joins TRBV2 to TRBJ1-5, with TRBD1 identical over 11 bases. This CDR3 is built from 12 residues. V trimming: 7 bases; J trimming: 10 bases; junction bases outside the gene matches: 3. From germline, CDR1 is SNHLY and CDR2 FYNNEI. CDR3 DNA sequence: TGTGCCAGCATGAGGACAGGGGGCCCCCAGCATTTT. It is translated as CASMRTGGPQHF.

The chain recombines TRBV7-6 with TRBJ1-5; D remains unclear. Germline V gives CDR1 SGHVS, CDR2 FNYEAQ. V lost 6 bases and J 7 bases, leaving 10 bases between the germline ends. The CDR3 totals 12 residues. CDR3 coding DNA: TGTGCCAGCAGTATGCACGGCCAGCCCCAGCATTTT. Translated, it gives CASSMHGQPQHF.

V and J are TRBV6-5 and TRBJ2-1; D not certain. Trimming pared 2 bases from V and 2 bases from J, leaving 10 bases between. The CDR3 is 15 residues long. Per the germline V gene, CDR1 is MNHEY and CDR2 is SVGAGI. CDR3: CASSYQASAYNEQFF. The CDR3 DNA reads TGTGCCAGCAGTTACCAAGCGTCCGCCTACAATGAGCAGTTCTTC.

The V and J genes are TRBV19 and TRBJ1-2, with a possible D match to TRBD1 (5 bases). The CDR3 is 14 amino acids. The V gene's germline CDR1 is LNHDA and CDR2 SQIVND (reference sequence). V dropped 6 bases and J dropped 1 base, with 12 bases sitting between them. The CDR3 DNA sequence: TGTGCCAGTAGGGCGGCGGGGGGTAACTATGGCTACACCTTC. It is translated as CASRAAGGNYGYTF.

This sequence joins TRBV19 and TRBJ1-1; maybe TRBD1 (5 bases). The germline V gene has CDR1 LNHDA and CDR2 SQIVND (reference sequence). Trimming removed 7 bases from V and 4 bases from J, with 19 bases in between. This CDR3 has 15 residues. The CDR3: CASTTRDAGGTEAFF. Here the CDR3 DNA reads TGTGCCAGTACGACCCGGGACGCCGGAGGCACTGAAGCTTTCTTT.

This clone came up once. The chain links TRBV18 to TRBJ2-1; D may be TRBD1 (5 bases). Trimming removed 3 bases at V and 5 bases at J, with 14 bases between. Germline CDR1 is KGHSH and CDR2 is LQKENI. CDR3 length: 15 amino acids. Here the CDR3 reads CASSPPQGGDNEQFF. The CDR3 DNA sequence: TGTGCCAGCTCACCGCCCCAGGGTGGGGACAATGAGCAGTTCTTC.